This TCR beta chain was captured by sequencing in a study of cytomegalovirus exposure and HLA in healthy donors. V was clipped by 7 bases and J by 6 bases, with 22 bases between them. Germline CDR1 reads WNHNN; CDR2 reads SYGVQD (reference sequence). The CDR3 totals 17 residues. 60 Vbeta and 13 Jbeta primers were used in PCR. The method was immunoSEQ multiplex PCR; TCRdb's version includes in-frame clones alone and lacks a portion of them. Among about 140,000 clones listed, roughly 73% were seen once. This clone was seen just once. The receptor's source is a man between 35 and 55 years old in good health and CMV-seronegative. The V gene is TRBV10-1, the J gene TRBJ1-6, with D possibly being TRBD1 (5 bases). The specimen was PBMCs. This chain's CDR3 is CASKVGHFPRGNSPLHF. CDR3 sequence (DNA): TGCGCCAGCAAGGTAGGACACTTCCCACGTGGTAATTCACCCCTCCACTTT.